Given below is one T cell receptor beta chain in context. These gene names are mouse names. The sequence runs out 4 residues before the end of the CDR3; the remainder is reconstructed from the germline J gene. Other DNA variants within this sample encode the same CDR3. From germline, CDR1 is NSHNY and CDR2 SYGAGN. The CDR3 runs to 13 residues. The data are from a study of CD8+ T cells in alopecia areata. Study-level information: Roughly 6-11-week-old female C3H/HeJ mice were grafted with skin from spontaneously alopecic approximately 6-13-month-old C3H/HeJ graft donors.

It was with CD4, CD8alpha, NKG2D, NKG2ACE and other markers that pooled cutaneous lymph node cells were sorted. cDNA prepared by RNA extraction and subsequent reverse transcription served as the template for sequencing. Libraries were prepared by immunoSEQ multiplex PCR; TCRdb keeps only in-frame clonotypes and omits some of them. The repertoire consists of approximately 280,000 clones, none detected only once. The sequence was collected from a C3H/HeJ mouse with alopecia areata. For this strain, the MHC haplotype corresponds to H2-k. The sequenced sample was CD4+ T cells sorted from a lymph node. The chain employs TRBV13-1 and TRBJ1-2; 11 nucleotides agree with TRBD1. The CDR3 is CASSEGQGADYTF. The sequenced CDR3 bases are TGTGCCAGCAGTGAGGGACAGGGGGCC.